One sample yielded the 9 T cell receptor beta chains listed below, sequenced in a study of metastatic and nonmetastatic thyroid tumors. Before thyroid surgery, none of the patients had received any treatment. TCRdb recomputed clones from the PCR reads via MiXCR. The sample holds 13,000 or so clones; approximately 33% are singletons and the top ten take 15% to 18%. The sequenced sample was tumor tissue. These receptors were taken from a male donor with papillary thyroid cancer or a benign thyroid nodule (not recorded which). Some clones in this sample may be carry-over from other donors' samples.

The chain couples TRBV5-1 to TRBJ2-1, with D possibly TRBD1 on 5 matching bases. V was trimmed by 0 bases and J by 6 bases, leaving 16 bases between them. The CDR3 is 16 residues long. The germline CDR1 and CDR2 sequences are SGHRS and YFSETQ. The CDR3 bases are TGCGCCAGCAGCTTGGAACAGGCAGCCCGGAGCAATGAGCAGTTCTTC. Residues: CASSLEQAARSNEQFF.

For this clone: The missing conserved phenylalanine or tryptophan at the end of this CDR3 makes a read error likely. This chain connects TRBV18 to TRBJ2-3; D is undetermined. V dropped 3 bases and J dropped 4 bases, with 11 bases sitting between them. Germline V gene data show CDR1 as KGHSH and CDR2 as LQKENI. The CDR3 loop spans 14 amino acids. The DNA for the CDR3 is TGTGCCAGCTCACCCCATCTGCCCCCAGATACGCAGTATCTT. It is translated as CASSPHLPPDTQYL.

This chain joins TRBV11-1 and TRBJ2-3; 8 nucleotides agree with TRBD1. This CDR3 has 15 residues. V lost 3 bases and J lost 4; bases outside the gene matches: 6. Germline CDR1 SGHAT, CDR2 FQDESV (reference sequence). DNA of the CDR3: TGTGCCAGCAGCTTGGGCCAGGGGGCATCAGATACGCAGTATTTT. It translates to CASSLGQGASDTQYF.

This chain connects TRBV5-1 to TRBJ2-7; 7 bases line up with TRBD2. CDR3 size: 14 residues. CDR1 and CDR2 from the germline V gene are SGHRS and YFSETQ. Trimming removed 5 bases from V and 3 bases from J; junction bases left unmatched: 8. CDR3 sequence (DNA): TGCGCCAGCAGGCCTACGCTAGCGGACTACGAGCAGTACTTC. Amino acid sequence: CASRPTLADYEQYF.

The chain recombines TRBV7-2 with TRBJ2-2; a weak D match, TRBD2 (6 bases). This CDR3 spans 15 amino acids. Trimming took 1 base from V and 3 from J, leaving 9 bases between them. The germline CDR1 and CDR2 sequences are SGHTA and FQGNSA. CDR3 bases: TGTGCCAGCAGCTTAGTGGCGGGGTACACCGGGGAGCTGTTTTTT. It translates to CASSLVAGYTGELFF.

V and J are TRBV30 and TRBJ1-4; tentative D call: TRBD1 (5 bases). This CDR3 is 14 amino acids long. Germline CDR1 is GTSNPN and CDR2 is SVGIG (reference sequence). V lost 0 bases to trimming and J lost 8 bases, with 13 bases between them. CDR3 nucleotide sequence: TGTGCCTGGAGTGTACGTAGGGGCAGGGAAAAACTGTTTTTT. It specifies CAWSVRRGREKLFF.

The sample holds many counts of this clone. Because it lacks the conserved phenylalanine or tryptophan at the end, this CDR3 is likely a read error. The limits of the CDR3 on the DNA are not certain, so only TCRdb's listed CDR3 is given. This chain connects TRBV20-1 to TRBJ2-2. The CDR3 is made up of 9 amino acids, end residues included. The V gene's germline CDR1 is DFQATT and CDR2 SNEGSKA (reference sequence). CDR3 in amino acids: CSATEGRSG.

V usage is TRBV5-1 and J usage is TRBJ2-3, with D uncertain. V lost 4 bases and J lost 6, with 15 bases in between. The CDR3 is 14 amino acids. Germline V lookup: CDR1 SGHRS, CDR2 YFSETQ. CDR3 bases: TGCGCCAGCAGCGGTGGACGTTGGTCGGATACGCAGTATTTT. It yields the protein CASSGGRWSDTQYF.

This clone was counted at least ten times. The chain carries TRBV7-3 and TRBJ2-3, with a tentative D call TRBD1 (5 bases). The CDR3 length is 14 residues. Per germline, CDR1 SGHTA and CDR2 FQGTGA. The ends were cut back, 8 bases at V and 5 bases at J, with 17 bases in the middle. CDR3 DNA: TGTGCCAGCGGGGCGTCTCACGATGGAGATACGCAGTATTTT. It specifies CASGASHDGDTQYF.